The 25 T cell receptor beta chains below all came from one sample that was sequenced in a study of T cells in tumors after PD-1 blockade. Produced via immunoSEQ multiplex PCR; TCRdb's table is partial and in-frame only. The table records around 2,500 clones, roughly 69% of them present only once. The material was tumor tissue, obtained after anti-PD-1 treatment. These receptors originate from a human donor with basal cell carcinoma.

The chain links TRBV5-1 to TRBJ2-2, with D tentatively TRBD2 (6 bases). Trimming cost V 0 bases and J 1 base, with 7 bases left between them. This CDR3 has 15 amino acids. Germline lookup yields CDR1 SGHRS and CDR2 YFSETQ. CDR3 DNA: TGCGCCAGCAGCTTGGGGGGACTGAACACCGGGGAGCTGTTTTTT. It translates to CASSLGGLNTGELFF.

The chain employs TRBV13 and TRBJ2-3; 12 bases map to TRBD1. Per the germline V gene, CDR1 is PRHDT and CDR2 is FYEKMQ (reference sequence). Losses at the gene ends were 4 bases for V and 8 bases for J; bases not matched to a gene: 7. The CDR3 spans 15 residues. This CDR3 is CASSSPGQGARTQYF. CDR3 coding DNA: TGTGCCAGCAGCTCCCCGGGACAGGGGGCTCGTACGCAGTATTTT.

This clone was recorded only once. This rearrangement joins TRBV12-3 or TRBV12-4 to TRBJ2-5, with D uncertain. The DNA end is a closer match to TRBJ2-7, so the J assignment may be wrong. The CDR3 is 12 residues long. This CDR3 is CASSFKSYEQYF. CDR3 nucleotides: TGTGCCAGCAGTTTCAAGAGCTACGAGCAGTACTTC.

The CDR3 coding sequence is TGTGCCAGCAGCCAAAACCCAACCCGGGCCGAGCAGTACTTC. Residues: CASSQNPTRAEQYF. The chain employs TRBV3-1 (or the pseudogene TRBV3-2) and TRBJ2-7; D gene ambiguous. CDR1 LGHDT and CDR2 YNNKEL come from the germline V gene (reference sequence). The V end lost 2 bases, the J end lost 6 bases, and 14 bases lay between the germline ends. The CDR3 covers 14 residues.

Here the CDR3 reads CASRQTSGGVQETQYF. The DNA for the CDR3 is TGTGCCAGCAGGCAGACTAGCGGGGGGGTTCAAGAGACCCAGTACTTC. The gene calls are TRBV6-6 and TRBJ2-5; 14 nucleotides match TRBD2. The CDR3 loop spans 16 amino acids. The V gene end was trimmed by 6 bases and the J gene end by 2 bases; junction bases not matched to a gene: 5. The germline gives CDR1 MNHNY, CDR2 SVGAGI (reference sequence).

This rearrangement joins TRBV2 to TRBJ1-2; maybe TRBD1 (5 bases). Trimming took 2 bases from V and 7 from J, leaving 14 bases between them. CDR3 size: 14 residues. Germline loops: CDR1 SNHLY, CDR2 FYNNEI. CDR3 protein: CASSERGAGGGYTF. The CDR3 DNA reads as TGTGCCAGCAGTGAAAGGGGCGCCGGGGGTGGCTACACCTTC.

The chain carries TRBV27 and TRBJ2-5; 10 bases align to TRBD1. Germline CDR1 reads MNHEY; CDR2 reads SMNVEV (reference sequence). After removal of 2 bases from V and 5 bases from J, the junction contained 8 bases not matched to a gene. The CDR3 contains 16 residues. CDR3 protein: CASSLILTGGVETQYF. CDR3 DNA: TGTGCCAGCAGTTTAATCTTGACAGGGGGCGTGGAGACCCAGTACTTC.

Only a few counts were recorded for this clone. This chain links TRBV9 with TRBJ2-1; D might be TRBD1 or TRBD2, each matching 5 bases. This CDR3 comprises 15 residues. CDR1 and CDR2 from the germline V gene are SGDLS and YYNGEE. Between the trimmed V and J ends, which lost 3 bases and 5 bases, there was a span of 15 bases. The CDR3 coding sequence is TGTGCCAGCAGCGCCCCCGGGACCCTAAACAATGAGCAGTTCTTC. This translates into CASSAPGTLNNEQFF.

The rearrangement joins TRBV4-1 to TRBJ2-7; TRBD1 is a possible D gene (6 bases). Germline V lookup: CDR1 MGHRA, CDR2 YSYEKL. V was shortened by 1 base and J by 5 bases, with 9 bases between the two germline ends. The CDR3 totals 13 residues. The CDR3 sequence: CASSQARGNEQYF. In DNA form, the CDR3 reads TGCGCCAGCAGCCAAGCAAGGGGGAACGAGCAGTACTTC.

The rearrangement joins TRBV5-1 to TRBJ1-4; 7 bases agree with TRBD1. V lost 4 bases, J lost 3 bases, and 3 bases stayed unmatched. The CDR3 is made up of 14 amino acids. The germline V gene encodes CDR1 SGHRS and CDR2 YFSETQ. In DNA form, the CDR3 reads TGCGCCAGCAGCACAGGGGTTCCTAATGAAAAACTGTTTTTT. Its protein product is CASSTGVPNEKLFF.

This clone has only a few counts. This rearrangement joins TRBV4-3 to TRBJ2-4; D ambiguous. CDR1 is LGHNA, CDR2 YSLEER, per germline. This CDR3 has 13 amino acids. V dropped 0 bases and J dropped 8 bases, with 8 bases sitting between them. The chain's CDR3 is CASSQERRDIQYF. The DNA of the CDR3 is TGCGCCAGCAGCCAAGAGAGAAGGGACATTCAGTACTTC.

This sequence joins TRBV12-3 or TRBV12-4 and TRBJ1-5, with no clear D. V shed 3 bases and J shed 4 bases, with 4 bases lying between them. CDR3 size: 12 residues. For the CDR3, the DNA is TGTGCCAGCAGTTTGATGAATCAGCCCCAGCATTTT. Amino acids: CASSLMNQPQHF.

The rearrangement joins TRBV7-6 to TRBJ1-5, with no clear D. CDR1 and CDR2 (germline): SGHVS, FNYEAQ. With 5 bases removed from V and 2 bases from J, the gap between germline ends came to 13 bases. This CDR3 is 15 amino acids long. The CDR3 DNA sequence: TGTGCCAGCAGCCCGGAGGGTTACGGCAATCAGCCCCAGCATTTT. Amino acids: CASSPEGYGNQPQHF.

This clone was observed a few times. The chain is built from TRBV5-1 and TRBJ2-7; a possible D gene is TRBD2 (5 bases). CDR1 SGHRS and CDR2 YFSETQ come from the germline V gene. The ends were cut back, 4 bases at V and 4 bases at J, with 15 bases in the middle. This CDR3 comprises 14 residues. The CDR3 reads CASSLKDGGYEQYF. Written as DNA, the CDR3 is TGCGCCAGCAGCCTTAAGGACGGAGGTTACGAGCAGTACTTC.

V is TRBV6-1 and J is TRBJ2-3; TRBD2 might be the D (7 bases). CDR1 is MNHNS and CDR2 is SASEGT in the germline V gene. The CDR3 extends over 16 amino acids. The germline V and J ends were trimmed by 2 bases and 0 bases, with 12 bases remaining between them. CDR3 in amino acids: CASSERGGVSTDTQYF. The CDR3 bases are TGTGCCAGCAGTGAAAGGGGGGGGGTTAGCACAGATACGCAGTATTTT.

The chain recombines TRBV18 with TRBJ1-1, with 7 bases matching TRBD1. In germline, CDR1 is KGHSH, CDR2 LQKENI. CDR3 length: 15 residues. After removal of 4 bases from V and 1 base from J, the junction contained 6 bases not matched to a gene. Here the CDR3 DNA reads TGTGCCAGCTCACGCACCGGGACAGAGAACACTGAAGCTTTCTTT. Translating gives CASSRTGTENTEAFF.

The CDR3 spells CATSRDKLDSRIPYEQYF. In DNA, the CDR3 is TGTGCCACCAGCAGAGATAAATTGGACTCGCGAATACCCTACGAGCAGTACTTC. The V call is TRBV15, the J call TRBJ2-7, with D perhaps TRBD2 (5 bases). Per the germline V gene, CDR1 is LNHNV and CDR2 is YYDKDF (reference sequence). Trimming took 0 bases from V and 2 from J, leaving 20 bases between them. This CDR3 region has 18 residues. The full variable domain, with the rest looked up from reference TRBV15 and TRBJ2-7, is DAMVIQNPRYQVTQFGKPVTLSCSQTLNHNVMYWYQQKSSQAPKLLFHYYDKDFNNEADTPDNFQSRRPNTSFCFLDIRSPGLGDTAMYLCATSRDKLDSRIPYEQYFGPGTRLTVT.

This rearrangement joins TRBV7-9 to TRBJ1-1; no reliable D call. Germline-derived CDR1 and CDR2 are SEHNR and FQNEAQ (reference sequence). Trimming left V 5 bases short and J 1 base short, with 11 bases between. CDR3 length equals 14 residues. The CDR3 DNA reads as TGTGCCAGCAGCCCCTCCTTACAGAACACTGAAGCTTTCTTT. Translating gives CASSPSLQNTEAFF. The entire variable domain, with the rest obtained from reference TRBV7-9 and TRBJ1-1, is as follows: DTGVSQNPRHKITKRGQNVTFRCDPISEHNRLYWYRQTLGQGPEFLTYFQNEAQLEKSRLLSDRFSAERPKGSFSTLEIQRTEQGDSAMYLCASSPSLQNTEAFFGQGTRLTVV.

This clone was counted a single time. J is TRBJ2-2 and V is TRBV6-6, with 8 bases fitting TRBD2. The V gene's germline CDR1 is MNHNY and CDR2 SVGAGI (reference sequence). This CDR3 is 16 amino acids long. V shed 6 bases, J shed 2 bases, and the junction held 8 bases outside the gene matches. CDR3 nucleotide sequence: TGTGCCAGCAGCTTTGGGACTAGTAGAAACACCGGGGAGCTGTTTTTT. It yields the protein CASSFGTSRNTGELFF.

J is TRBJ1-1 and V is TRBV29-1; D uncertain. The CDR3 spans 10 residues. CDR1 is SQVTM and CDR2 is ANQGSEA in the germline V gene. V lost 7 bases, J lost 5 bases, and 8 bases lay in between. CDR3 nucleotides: TGCAGCGGGATTGTTACTGAAGCTTTCTTT. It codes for CSGIVTEAFF.

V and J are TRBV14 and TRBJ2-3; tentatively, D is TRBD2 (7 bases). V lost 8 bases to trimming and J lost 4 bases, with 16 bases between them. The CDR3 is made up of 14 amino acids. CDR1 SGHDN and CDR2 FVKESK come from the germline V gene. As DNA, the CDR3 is TGTGCCAGCTCTGCGGGGGCTAAGGCAGATACGCAGTATTTT. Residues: CASSAGAKADTQYF.

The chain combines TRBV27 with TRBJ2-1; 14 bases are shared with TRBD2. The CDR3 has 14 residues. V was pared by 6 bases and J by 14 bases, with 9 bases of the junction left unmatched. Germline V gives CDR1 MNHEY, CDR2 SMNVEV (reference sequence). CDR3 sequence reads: CASSQTGTSGRKFF. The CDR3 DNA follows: TGTGCCAGCAGCCAAACCGGGACTAGCGGGAGAAAGTTCTTC.

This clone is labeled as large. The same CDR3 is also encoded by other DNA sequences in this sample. The CDR3, as DNA: TGTGCCAGCAGTTACGGGGGACAGCCCTATGGCTACACCTTC. It translates to CASSYGGQPYGYTF. The chain combines TRBV6-5 with TRBJ1-2, with 7 nucleotides matching TRBD1. The ends lost 2 bases at V and 4 bases at J; junction bases unmatched: 4. The CDR3 is 14 residues long. CDR1 and CDR2 (germline): MNHEY, SVGAGI.

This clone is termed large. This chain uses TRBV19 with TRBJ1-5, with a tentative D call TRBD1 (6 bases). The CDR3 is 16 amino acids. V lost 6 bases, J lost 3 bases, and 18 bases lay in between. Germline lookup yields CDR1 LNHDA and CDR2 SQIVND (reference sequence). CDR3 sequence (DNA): TGTGCCAGTAGCCCACAAATTGGACAGTACAATCAGCCCCAGCATTTT. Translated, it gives CASSPQIGQYNQPQHF. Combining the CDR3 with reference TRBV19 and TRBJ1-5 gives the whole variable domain DGGITQSPKYLFRKEGQNVTLSCEQNLNHDAMYWYRQDPGQGLRLIYYSQIVNDFQKGDIAEGYSVSREKKESFPLTVTSAQKNPTAFYLCASSPQIGQYNQPQHFGDGTRLSIL.

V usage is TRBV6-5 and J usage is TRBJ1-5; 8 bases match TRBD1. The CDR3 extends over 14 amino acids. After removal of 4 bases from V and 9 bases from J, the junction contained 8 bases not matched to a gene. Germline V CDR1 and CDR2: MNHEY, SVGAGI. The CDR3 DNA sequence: TGTGCCAGCAGTTTCGGACAGGGCAACGGGCCCCAGCATTTT. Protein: CASSFGQGNGPQHF.